This T cell receptor (beta chain) was sequenced in a study of T cell repertoires in cytomegalovirus infection. A single record per CDR3 protein comes from TCRdb applying MiXCR to the reads. Of 290,000 or so distinct CDR3 sequences in the sample, 25% were seen once. There are 13 residues in the CDR3. V lost 4 bases and J 1 base, leaving 7 bases between the germline ends. Per the germline V gene, CDR1 is LNHNV and CDR2 is YYDKDF (reference sequence). The rearrangement joins TRBV15 to TRBJ2-5; no definite D call. The sequenced sample consisted of PBMCs. This TCR came from a human donor in good health (CMV status not recorded). Some clones in this sample may be carry-over from other donors' samples. Here the CDR3 reads CATSIQPQETQYF. In DNA, the CDR3 is TGTGCCACCAGCATACAGCCCCAAGAGACCCAGTACTTC.